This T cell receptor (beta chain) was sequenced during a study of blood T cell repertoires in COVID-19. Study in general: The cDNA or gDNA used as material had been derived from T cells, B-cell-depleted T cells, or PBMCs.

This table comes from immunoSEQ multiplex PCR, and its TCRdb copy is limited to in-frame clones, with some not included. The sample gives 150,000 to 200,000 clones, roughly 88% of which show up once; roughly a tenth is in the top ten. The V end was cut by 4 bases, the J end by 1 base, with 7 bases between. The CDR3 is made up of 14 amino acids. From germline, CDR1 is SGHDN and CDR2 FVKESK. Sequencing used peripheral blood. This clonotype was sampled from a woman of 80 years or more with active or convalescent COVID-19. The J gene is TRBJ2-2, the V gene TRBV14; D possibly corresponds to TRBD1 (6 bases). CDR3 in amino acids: CASSRTENTGELFF. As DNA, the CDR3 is TGTGCCAGCAGCCGGACAGAGAACACCGGGGAGCTGTTTTTT.